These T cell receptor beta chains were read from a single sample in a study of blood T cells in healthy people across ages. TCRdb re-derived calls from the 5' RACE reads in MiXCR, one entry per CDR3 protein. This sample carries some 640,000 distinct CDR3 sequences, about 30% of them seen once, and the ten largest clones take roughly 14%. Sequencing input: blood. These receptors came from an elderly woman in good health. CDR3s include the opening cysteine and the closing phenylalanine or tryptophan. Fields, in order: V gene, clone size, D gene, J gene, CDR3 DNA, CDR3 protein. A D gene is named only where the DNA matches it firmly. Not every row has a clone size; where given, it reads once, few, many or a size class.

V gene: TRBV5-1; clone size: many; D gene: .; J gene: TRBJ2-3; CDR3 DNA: TGCGCCAGCAGCGCACAAGGGACTAGCACAGATACGCAGTATTTT; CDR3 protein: CASSAQGTSTDTQYF
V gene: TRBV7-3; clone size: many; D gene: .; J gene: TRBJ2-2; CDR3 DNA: TGTGCCAGCAGCTTAACCGGCAGGGTCGGCACCGGGGAGCTGTTTTTT; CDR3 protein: CASSLTGRVGTGELFF
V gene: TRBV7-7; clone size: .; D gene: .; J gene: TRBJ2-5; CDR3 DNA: TGTGCCGGCAGCTCGGGGCAGGGGGAGACCCAGTACTTC; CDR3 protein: CAGSSGQGETQYF
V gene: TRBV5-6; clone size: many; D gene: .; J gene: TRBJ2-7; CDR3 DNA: TGTGCCAGCAGCTTGCCTCAGGCAGACTACGAGCAGTACTTC; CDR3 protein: CASSLPQADYEQYF
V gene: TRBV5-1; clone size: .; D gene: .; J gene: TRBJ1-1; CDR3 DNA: TGCGCCAGCAGCCCGGGCCCGCGCTTCGAAGCTTTCTTT; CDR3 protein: CASSPGPRFEAFF
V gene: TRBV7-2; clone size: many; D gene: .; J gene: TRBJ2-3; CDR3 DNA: TGTGCCAGCATCTTAAACACAGATACGCAGTATTTT; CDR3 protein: CASILNTDTQYF
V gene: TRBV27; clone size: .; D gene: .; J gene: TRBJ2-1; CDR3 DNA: TGTGCCAGCAGTTCCAAACGACGGAGACTTTACAATGAGCAGTTCTTC; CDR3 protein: CASSSKRRRLYNEQFF
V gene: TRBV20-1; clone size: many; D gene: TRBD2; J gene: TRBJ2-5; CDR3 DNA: TGCAGTGCGAAGCGGGGGGTACAAGAGACCCAGTACTTC; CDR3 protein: CSAKRGVQETQYF
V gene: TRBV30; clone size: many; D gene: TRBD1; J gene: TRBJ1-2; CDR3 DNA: TGTGCCTGGAGTGGACAGGGGACCACTAACTATGGCTACACCTTC; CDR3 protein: CAWSGQGTTNYGYTF
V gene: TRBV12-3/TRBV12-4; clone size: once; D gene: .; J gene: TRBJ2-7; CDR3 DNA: TGTGCCAGCATGAGACTAGTGGAACACGAGCAGTACTTC; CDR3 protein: CASMRLVEHEQYF
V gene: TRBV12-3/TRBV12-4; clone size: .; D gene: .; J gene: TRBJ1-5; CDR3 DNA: TGTGCCAGCAGTTTTTCAGGCCAGCCCCGGCATTTT; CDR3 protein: CASSFSGQPRHF
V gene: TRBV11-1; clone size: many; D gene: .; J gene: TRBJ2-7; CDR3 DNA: TGTGCCAGCAGCTTAGAAGTCAGGGCCCACGAGCAGTACTTC; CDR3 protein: CASSLEVRAHEQYF
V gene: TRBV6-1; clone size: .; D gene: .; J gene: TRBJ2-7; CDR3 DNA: TGTGCCACCGGGGGCCCCTACAATGAGCAGTACTTC; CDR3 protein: CATGGPYNEQYF
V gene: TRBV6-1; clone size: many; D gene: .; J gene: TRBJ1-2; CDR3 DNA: TGTGCCAGCAGTGAACTTTTAGGGGGAACTAACTATGGCTACACCTTC; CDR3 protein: CASSELLGGTNYGYTF
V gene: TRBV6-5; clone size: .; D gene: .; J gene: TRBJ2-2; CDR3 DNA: TGTGCCAGCAGCGCCGGGCAAAACACCGGGGAGCTGTTTTTT; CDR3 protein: CASSAGQNTGELFF
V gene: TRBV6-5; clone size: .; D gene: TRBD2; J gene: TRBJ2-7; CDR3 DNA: TGTGCCAGCACCGGCGGGAGGAGCTCCTACGAGCAGTACTTC; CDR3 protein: CASTGGRSSYEQYF
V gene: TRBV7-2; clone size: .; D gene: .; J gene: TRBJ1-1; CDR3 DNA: TGTGTCAGCAGCCCGGGGGACCTGAACACTGAAGCTTTCTTT; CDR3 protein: CVSSPGDLNTEAFF
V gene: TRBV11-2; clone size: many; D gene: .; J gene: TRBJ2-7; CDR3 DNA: TGTGCCAGCAGCTTAGTCGCGGACCACGAGCAGTACTTC; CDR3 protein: CASSLVADHEQYF
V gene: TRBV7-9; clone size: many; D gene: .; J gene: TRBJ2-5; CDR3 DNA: TGTGCCAGCAGCTCGCCCTCCCGGGGCGCTGGGACCCAGTACTTC; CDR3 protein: CASSSPSRGAGTQYF
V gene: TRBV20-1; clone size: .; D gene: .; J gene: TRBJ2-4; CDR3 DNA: TGCAGTGCTAGAAGTAGTCTAGCCAAAAACATTCAGTACTTC; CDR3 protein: CSARSSLAKNIQYF
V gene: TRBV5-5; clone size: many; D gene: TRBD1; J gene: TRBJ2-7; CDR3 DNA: TGTGCCAGCAGCTTGGAAGACAGGGCCCGCTACGAGCAGTACTTC; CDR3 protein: CASSLEDRARYEQYF
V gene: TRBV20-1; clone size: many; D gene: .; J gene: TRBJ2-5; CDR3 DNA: TGCAGTGCTAGAGATTCCCGCAGGGCTCAACAAGAGACCCAGTACTTC; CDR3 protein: CSARDSRRAQQETQYF
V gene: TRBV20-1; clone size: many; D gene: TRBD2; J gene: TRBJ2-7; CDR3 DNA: TGCAGTGCCAGACCGGGAGGGATGATGTACGAGCAGTACTTC; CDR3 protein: CSARPGGMMYEQYF
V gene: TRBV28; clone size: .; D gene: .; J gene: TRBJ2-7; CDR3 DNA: TGTGCCAGCAGTTTAGGGGGGGCTTTCGCATACGAGCAGTACTTC; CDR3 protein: CASSLGGAFAYEQYF
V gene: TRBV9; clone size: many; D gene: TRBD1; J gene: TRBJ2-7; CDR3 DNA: TGTGCCAGCAGCGTAGGACAGGGGGCGTACGAGCAGTACTTC; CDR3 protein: CASSVGQGAYEQYF
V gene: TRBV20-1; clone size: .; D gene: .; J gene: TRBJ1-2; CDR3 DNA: TGCAGTCACCGGGGTAATGGCTACACCTTC; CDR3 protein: CSHRGNGYTF
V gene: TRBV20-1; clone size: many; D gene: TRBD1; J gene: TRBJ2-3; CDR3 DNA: TGCAGCCAGGGGGCAGATACGCAGTATTTT; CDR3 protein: CSQGADTQYF
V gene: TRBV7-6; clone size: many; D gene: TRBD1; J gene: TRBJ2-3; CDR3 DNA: TGTGCCAGCAGCTCTCGACAGGGGGCTAGCACAGATACGCAGTATTTT; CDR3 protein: CASSSRQGASTDTQYF
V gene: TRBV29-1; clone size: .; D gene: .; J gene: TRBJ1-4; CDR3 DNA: TGCAGCGTCCGACGGGGGGTGGCAACTAATGAAAAACTGTTTTTT; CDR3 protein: CSVRRGVATNEKLFF
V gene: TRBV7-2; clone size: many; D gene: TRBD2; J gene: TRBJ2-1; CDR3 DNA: TGTGCCAGCAGCTTAGTGCGCGGGGGTTCCTACAATGAGCAGTTCTTC; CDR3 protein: CASSLVRGGSYNEQFF
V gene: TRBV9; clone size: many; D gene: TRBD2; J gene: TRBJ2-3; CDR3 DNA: TGTGCCAGCAGCGACAGACTAGCGGGGGGGAGCACAGATACGCAGTATTTT; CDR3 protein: CASSDRLAGGSTDTQYF
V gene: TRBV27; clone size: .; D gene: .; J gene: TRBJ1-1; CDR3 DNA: TGTGCCAGCAGTCCGGAAGGACAGAGGAACACTGAAGCTTTCTTT; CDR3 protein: CASSPEGQRNTEAFF
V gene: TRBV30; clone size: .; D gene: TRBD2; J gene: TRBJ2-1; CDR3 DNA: TGTGCCTGGAGGATGGCTGCGGGGGGGCCGTACTACAATGAGCAGTTCTTC; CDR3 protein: CAWRMAAGGPYYNEQFF
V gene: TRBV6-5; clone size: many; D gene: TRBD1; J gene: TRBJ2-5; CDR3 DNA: TGTGCCAGCAGTTACTCGACAGGGGGGAGGGAGCAGTACTTC; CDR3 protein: CASSYSTGGREQYF
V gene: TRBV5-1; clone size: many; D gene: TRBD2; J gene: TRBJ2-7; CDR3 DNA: TGCGCCAGCAGTTATAGCGGGGGACTATCTTCCGAGCAGTACTTC; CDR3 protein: CASSYSGGLSSEQYF
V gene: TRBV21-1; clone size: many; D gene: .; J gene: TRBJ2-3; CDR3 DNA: TGTGCCAGCAGCAAAAGGGTACAGGGATGGAGACTTAAAGTGGGTACGCAGTATTTT; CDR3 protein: CASSKRVQGWRLKVGTQYF
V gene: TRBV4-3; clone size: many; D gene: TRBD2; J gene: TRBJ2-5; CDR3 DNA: TGCGCCAGCAGCCAAGAACGGGGCCTAGCGGGGAAAGAGACCCAGTACTTC; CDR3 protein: CASSQERGLAGKETQYF
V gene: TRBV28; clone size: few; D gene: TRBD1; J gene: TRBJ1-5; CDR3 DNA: TGTGCCAGCAGTTTATCCGGGACAGGTTATCAGCCCCAGCATTTT; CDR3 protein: CASSLSGTGYQPQHF
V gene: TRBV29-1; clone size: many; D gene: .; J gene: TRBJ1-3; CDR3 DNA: TGCAGCGCCCGGACACTTTCAGGAAACACCATATATTTT; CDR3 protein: CSARTLSGNTIYF
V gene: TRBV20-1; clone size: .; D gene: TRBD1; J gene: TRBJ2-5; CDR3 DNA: TGCAGTGCTGGGGAGACAGGGTTAGAGACCCAGTACTTC; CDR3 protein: CSAGETGLETQYF
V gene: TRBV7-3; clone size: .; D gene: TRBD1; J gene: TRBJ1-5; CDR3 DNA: TGTGCCAGCAGCTCCCATAGCAGGACAGGGAGTCAGCCCCAGCATTTT; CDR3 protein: CASSSHSRTGSQPQHF
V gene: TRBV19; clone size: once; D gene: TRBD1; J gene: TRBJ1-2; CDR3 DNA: TGTGCCAGTGCCCGAAAGGGGGACAGGGGGCCAGGAGGCTACACCTTC; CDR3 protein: CASARKGDRGPGGYTF
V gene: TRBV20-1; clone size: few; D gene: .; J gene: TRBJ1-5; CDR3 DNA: TGCGGTGTCGGGGAAGGGGCTTATAGCAATCAGCCCCAGCATTTT; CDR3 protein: CGVGEGAYSNQPQHF
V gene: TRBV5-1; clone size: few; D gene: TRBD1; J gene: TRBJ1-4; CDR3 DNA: TGCGCCAGCAGCCGGGACAGTCTAAATGAAAAACGGTTTTTT; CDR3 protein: CASSRDSLNEKRFF
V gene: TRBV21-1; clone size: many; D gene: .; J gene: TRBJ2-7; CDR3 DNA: TGTGCCAGCAGCAAAGGACCGGGACAGAACTACGAGCAGTACTTC; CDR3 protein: CASSKGPGQNYEQYF
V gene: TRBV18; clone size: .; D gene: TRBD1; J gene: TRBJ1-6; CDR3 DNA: TGTGCCAGCTCCGCTAACCAGTGGGACAGGGTTACACCCCTCCACTTT; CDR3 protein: CASSANQWDRVTPLHF
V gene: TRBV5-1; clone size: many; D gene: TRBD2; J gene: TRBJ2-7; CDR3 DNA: TGCGCCAGCAGCTTGGAAGGGGTGGGGAGGGGATACCTCTACGAGCAGTACTTC; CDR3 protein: CASSLEGVGRGYLYEQYF
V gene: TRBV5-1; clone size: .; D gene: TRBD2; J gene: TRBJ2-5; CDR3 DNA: TGCGCCAGCAGCCTACGACTAGCGGGGGGGCCGGGAGAGACCCAGTACTTC; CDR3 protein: CASSLRLAGGPGETQYF
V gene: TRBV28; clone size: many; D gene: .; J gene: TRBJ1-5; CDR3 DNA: TGTGCCAGCAGTCCCCCCGTGCAGGTACAGCCCCAGCATTTT; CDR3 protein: CASSPPVQVQPQHF
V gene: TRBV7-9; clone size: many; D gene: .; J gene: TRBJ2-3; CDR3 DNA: TGTGCCAGCAGCCAATCCTTGGCAGATACGCAGTATTTT; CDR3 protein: CASSQSLADTQYF
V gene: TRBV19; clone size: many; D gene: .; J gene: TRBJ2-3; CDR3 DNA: TGTGCCAGTAGTATAGTAGGGGCCAGCACAGATACGCAGTATTTT; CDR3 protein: CASSIVGASTDTQYF
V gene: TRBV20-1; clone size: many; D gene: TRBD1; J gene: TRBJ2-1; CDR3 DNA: TGCAGTGCTAGCCCGGGACAGTACAATGAGCAGTTCTTC; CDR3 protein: CSASPGQYNEQFF
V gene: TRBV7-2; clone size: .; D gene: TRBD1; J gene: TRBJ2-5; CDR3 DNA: TGTGCCGGCAGCTTAGACAGGGTGGATGAGCAGTACTTC; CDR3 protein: CAGSLDRVDEQYF
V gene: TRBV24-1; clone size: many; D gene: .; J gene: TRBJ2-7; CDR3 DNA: TGTGCCACCAGTGATCCGGGACATAAGAACTACGAGCAGTACTTC; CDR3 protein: CATSDPGHKNYEQYF
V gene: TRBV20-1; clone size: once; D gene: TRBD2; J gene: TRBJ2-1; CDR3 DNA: TGCAGTGCTAGAGCCTTTGTCGGGAGCGGGGGTGATGAGCAGTTCTTC; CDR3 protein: CSARAFVGSGGDEQFF
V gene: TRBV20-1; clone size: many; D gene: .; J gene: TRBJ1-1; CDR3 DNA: TGCAGTGCTAGAGAGCGGACGGGTCCCATGAACACTGAAGCTTTCTTT; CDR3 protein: CSARERTGPMNTEAFF
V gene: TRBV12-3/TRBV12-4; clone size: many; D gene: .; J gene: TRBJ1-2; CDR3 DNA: TGTGCCAGTTGGGGGCTCAGGGGCTTTAACTATGGCTACACCTTC; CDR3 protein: CASWGLRGFNYGYTF
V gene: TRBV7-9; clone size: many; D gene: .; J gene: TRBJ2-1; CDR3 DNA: TGTGCCAGCAGCCCCGCCGGGACTCCCCTCAATGAGCAGTTCTTC; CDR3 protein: CASSPAGTPLNEQFF
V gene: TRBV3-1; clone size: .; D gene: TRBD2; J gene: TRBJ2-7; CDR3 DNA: TGTGCCAGCAGCATAGGACTAGCGGGGGGAAATGAGCCGTACTTC; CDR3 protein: CASSIGLAGGNEPYF
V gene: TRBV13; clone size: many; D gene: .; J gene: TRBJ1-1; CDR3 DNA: TGTGCCAGCAGCTGGGACAAGAACACTGAAGCTTTCTTT; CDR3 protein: CASSWDKNTEAFF